These 8 T cell receptor beta chains share one sample of origin, sequenced in a study of T cells after yellow fever vaccination. A single record per CDR3 protein comes from TCRdb applying MiXCR to the 5' RACE reads. The sample includes about 220,000 distinct CDR3 sequences, 3% to 4% seen only once; the top ten take approximately 3.5%. The sequences come from CD4+ T cells sorted from PBMCs, collected 10 days after the yellow fever booster vaccination. Receptors originate from a man aged 18 to 30 who received the YFV17D yellow fever vaccine.

This clonotype turned up a few times. One end of the junction fails to match germline, which may point to a read error. The chain is built from TRBV19 and TRBJ1-1, with a weak D call TRBD1 (5 bases). There are 11 residues in the CDR3. The V gene's germline CDR1 is LNHDA and CDR2 SQIVND (reference sequence). In DNA form, the CDR3 reads TGTGCCATACCACCGAGAACAGGCCGGATCTTT. Translating it yields CAIPPRTGRIF.

This clonotype was detected ten times or more. The chain employs TRBV19 and TRBJ2-5; D is possibly TRBD2 (5 bases). This CDR3 spans 13 amino acids. The V end lost 7 bases, the J end lost 4 bases, and 13 bases lay between the germline ends. Germline CDR1 LNHDA, CDR2 SQIVND (reference sequence). The CDR3 DNA follows: TGTGCCAGTAACACTAGGGCGGGAGAGACCCAGTACTTC. Protein product: CASNTRAGETQYF.

This clonotype was counted between two and nine times. CDR3 in DNA: TGTGCCAGCAGCTCAAGACTAGACGGGGAGCTGTTTTTT. As protein: CASSSRLDGELFF. V is TRBV7-9 and J is TRBJ2-2; the D gene is possibly TRBD2 (6 bases). The length of the CDR3 is 13 residues. Germline assignment: CDR1 SEHNR and CDR2 FQNEAQ (reference sequence). V shed 4 bases and J shed 7 bases, with 10 bases lying between them.

The chain uses TRBV20-1 and TRBJ2-7; D might be TRBD1 or TRBD2, each matching 5 bases. The ends were cut back, 4 bases at V and 5 bases at J, with 9 bases in the middle. This CDR3 region has 11 residues. Germline V gene lookup returns CDR1 DFQATT and CDR2 SNEGSKA (reference sequence). The CDR3 loop is CSAMRGDEQYF. CDR3 nucleotide sequence: TGCAGTGCTATGAGGGGTGACGAGCAGTACTTC.

This chain connects TRBV20-1 to TRBJ2-7; D gene uncertain. V dropped 2 bases and J dropped 2 bases, with 22 bases sitting between them. The CDR3 consists of 17 residues. The germline CDR1 and CDR2 sequences are DFQATT and SNEGSKA (reference sequence). The CDR3 is CSARSPRWQTFTYEQYV. Written as DNA, the CDR3 is TGCAGTGCTAGAAGCCCCCGCTGGCAGACGTTTACCTACGAGCAGTACGTC.

The chain is built from TRBV11-1 and TRBJ1-1; D remains unclear. The CDR3 is made up of 11 amino acids. Germline CDR1 and CDR2: SGHAT and FQDESV (reference sequence). With 5 bases removed from V and 8 bases from J, the gap between germline ends came to 9 bases. The CDR3 sequence is CASSLQQEAFF. DNA of the CDR3: TGTGCCAGCAGCCTCCAGCAGGAAGCTTTCTTT. Looking up the rest from reference TRBV11-1 and TRBJ1-1 gives the full variable domain: EAEVAQSPRYKITEKSQAVAFWCDPISGHATLYWYRQILGQGPELLVQFQDESVVDDSQLPKDRFSAERLKGVDSTLKIQPAELGDSAMYLCASSLQQEAFFGQGTRLTVV.

This clonotype appeared many times. The genes are TRBV7-9 and TRBJ2-2; D gene uncertain. This CDR3 spans 12 amino acids. V was trimmed by 4 bases and J by 6 bases, leaving 6 bases between them. The germline V gene encodes CDR1 SEHNR and CDR2 FQNEAQ (reference sequence). CDR3 in DNA: TGTGCCAGCAGCTCCGTCTCCGGGGAGCTGTTTTTT. Translated: CASSSVSGELFF.

The sample holds many counts of this clonotype. This chain uses TRBV5-1 with TRBJ2-5; D assignment may be TRBD1 or TRBD2 (6 bases each). With 5 bases removed from V and 2 bases from J, the gap between germline ends came to 13 bases. This CDR3 contains 14 residues. The germline V gene has CDR1 SGHRS and CDR2 YFSETQ. The CDR3 DNA reads TGCGCCAGCAGTTGGAGGGGGTTACAAGAGACCCAGTACTTC. The encoded protein is CASSWRGLQETQYF.